What follows are 17 T cell receptor beta chains derived from one specimen sequenced in a study of graft-versus-host responses after intestinal transplantation. These receptors are not linked to any known antigen. This table comes from immunoSEQ multiplex PCR, and its TCRdb copy is limited to in-frame clones, with some not included. The sample lists roughly 100,000 clones; approximately 84% were seen once. The sample here was unstimulated CD4+ T cells sorted from spleen or lymph node cells, taken before intestinal transplant. The receptors were gathered from a human donor who received an intestinal transplant.

This clone was observed a handful of times. The CDR3, as DNA: TGTGCCAGCAGTCTACAGGCGACTAATGAAAAACTGTTTTTT. Translated: CASSLQATNEKLFF. The chain is built from TRBV6-5 and TRBJ1-4, with D possibly matching TRBD1 (5 bases). The CDR3 has 14 residues. Germline V gene sequence: CDR1 MNHEY, CDR2 SVGAGI. Trimming pared 5 bases from V and 2 bases from J, leaving 9 bases between.

The chain combines TRBV28 with TRBJ1-5, with a weak D call TRBD1 (6 bases). The germline V gene encodes CDR1 MDHEN and CDR2 SYDVKM. Trimming pared 7 bases from V and 6 bases from J, leaving 10 bases between. The CDR3 runs 12 residues. The CDR3 sequence: CASTGAIQPQHF. The CDR3 DNA reads as TGTGCCAGCACGGGGGCGATTCAGCCCCAGCATTTT.

This clone was detected only a few times. This rearrangement joins TRBV21-1 to TRBJ2-5; the D call TRBD1 from the table was never checked on the DNA. TRBV21-1 is a recognized pseudogene. CDR3 length equals 15 residues. CDR3 loop: CASSKEDRGQETQYF. CDR3 DNA: TGTGCCAGCAGCAAAGAGGACAGGGGGCAAGAGACCCAGTACTTC.

The chain links TRBV28 to TRBJ2-7; D assignment may be TRBD1 or TRBD2 (6 bases each). Trimming pared 7 bases from V and 2 bases from J, leaving 12 bases between. Per the germline V gene, CDR1 is MDHEN and CDR2 is SYDVKM. This CDR3 has 13 residues. The CDR3 loop reads CASNRGGTYEQYF. The CDR3 DNA reads TGTGCCAGCAATAGAGGGGGGACCTACGAGCAGTACTTC.

In nucleotides, the CDR3 is TGTGCCACCAGCAGTACAGGGTTCCCGACCCAGTACTTC. This gives the protein CATSSTGFPTQYF. This rearrangement joins TRBV15 to TRBJ2-5; weak D call: TRBD1 (6 bases). Per the germline V gene, CDR1 is LNHNV and CDR2 is YYDKDF (reference sequence). The CDR3 is made up of 13 amino acids. V shed 3 bases and J shed 7 bases, with 12 bases lying between them.

As regards this clone: This specimen includes other DNA sequences encoding the same CDR3. The chain recombines TRBV9 with TRBJ2-2; 7 bases map to TRBD1. V shed 4 bases, J shed 6 bases, and the junction held 9 bases outside the gene matches. Germline lookup yields CDR1 SGDLS and CDR2 YYNGEE. The CDR3 sequence is 15 residues long. The CDR3 bases are TGTGCCAGCAGCTCCCAGACAGGGTTAGCCGGGGAGCTGTTTTTT. Its translation: CASSSQTGLAGELFF.

This clone was seen a handful of times. The chain uses TRBV7-6 and TRBJ1-4; the match to TRBD1 covers 7 bases. The CDR3 consists of 16 residues. The junction had 6 bases not matched to a gene; V was cut back by 5 bases and J by 0 bases. Germline V gives CDR1 SGHVS, CDR2 FNYEAQ. The DNA of the CDR3 is TGTGCCAGCAGCCACCTAGGGGGCGCAACTAATGAAAAACTGTTTTTT. Its protein product is CASSHLGGATNEKLFF.

This clone was detected a few times. Here the CDR3 reads CASSYLRQGEQPQHF. CDR3 DNA sequence: TGTGCCAGCAGTTACTTACGACAGGGAGAACAGCCCCAGCATTTT. The V and J genes are TRBV6-5 and TRBJ1-5; 7 bases agree with TRBD1. V was clipped by 1 base and J by 7 bases; unmatched bases: 7. Germline V gene data show CDR1 as MNHEY and CDR2 as SVGAGI. The CDR3 is made up of 15 amino acids.

The chain carries TRBV6-5 and TRBJ1-6; D remains unclear. Trimming took off 6 bases at V and 4 bases at J, with 13 bases between the two ends. Germline V gene lookup returns CDR1 MNHEY and CDR2 SVGAGI. The CDR3 has 15 residues. CDR3 amino acids: CASRVVQTYNSPLHF. Here the CDR3 DNA reads TGTGCCAGCAGGGTCGTCCAAACTTATAATTCACCCCTCCACTTT.

This sequence joins TRBV2 and TRBJ2-1; 8 bases map to TRBD2. The CDR3 has 15 amino acids. Germline V gene lookup returns CDR1 SNHLY and CDR2 FYNNEI. Germline trimming cut 6 bases from V and 0 bases from J; bases unmatched to any gene: 4. CDR3: CASSASGSSYNEQFF. As DNA, the CDR3 is TGTGCCAGCAGCGCGAGCGGGAGCTCCTACAATGAGCAGTTCTTC. The complete variable domain, with remaining parts taken from reference TRBV2 and TRBJ2-1, reads EPEVTQTPSHQVTQMGQEVILRCVPISNHLYFYWYRQILGQKVEFLVSFYNNEISEKSEIFDDQFSVERPDGSNFTLKIRSTKLEDSAMYFCASSASGSSYNEQFFGPGTRLTVL.

The chain combines TRBV5-4 with TRBJ2-2; D unclear. V was cut by 7 bases and J by 6 bases, with 13 bases left in between. This CDR3 has 13 residues. The V gene's germline CDR1 is SGHNT and CDR2 YYREEE (reference sequence). The CDR3 here is CASGNAQPGELFF. CDR3 coding DNA: TGTGCCAGCGGAAATGCACAGCCCGGGGAGCTGTTTTTT.

The chain joins TRBV6-5 to TRBJ2-1; 8 bases align to TRBD1. The V gene's germline CDR1 is MNHEY and CDR2 SVGAGI. The CDR3 covers 15 residues. Trimming took 6 bases from V and 0 from J; bases not matched to a gene: 4. CDR3 sequence reads: CASSPGQGSYNEQFF. CDR3 nucleotide sequence: TGTGCCAGCAGCCCTGGACAGGGCTCCTACAATGAGCAGTTCTTC.

The gene calls are TRBV6-5 and TRBJ1-6; D gene ambiguous. Looked up from germline, CDR1 is MNHEY and CDR2 is SVGAGI. The CDR3 is made up of 14 amino acids. V lost 3 bases to trimming and J lost 7 bases, with 10 bases between them. The chain's CDR3 is CASSYFQVNSPLHF. In DNA form, the CDR3 reads TGTGCCAGCAGTTATTTCCAAGTGAATTCACCCCTCCACTTT.

The chain carries TRBV5-4 and TRBJ2-1; D possibly uses TRBD1 or TRBD2 (5 bases each). The V and J ends lost 1 base and 9 bases respectively, with 20 bases between them. The CDR3 contains 16 residues. CDR1 is SGHNT and CDR2 is YYREEE in the germline V gene (reference sequence). CDR3: CASSLSSLWERGEQFF. The CDR3 nucleotides read TGTGCCAGCAGCTTGTCTTCTCTTTGGGAGAGGGGTGAGCAGTTCTTC.

V gene TRBV5-1 combines with J gene TRBJ2-6; D is unresolved. Germline V gene data show CDR1 as SGHRS and CDR2 as YFSETQ. Trimming pared 0 bases from V and 3 bases from J, leaving 16 bases between. The CDR3 covers 18 residues. CDR3 residues: CASSLGAELLFGANVLTF. The CDR3 DNA reads as TGCGCCAGCAGCTTGGGGGCAGAACTCCTCTTTGGGGCCAACGTCCTGACTTTC.

The V call is TRBV28, the J call TRBJ2-3; a weak D match, TRBD2 (5 bases). The CDR3 sequence is 15 residues long. V was pared by 6 bases and J by 5 bases, with 18 bases between. Germline V gene lookup returns CDR1 MDHEN and CDR2 SYDVKM. CDR3 in amino acids: CASSQWKRGIDTQYF. In nucleotides, the CDR3 is TGTGCCAGCAGCCAATGGAAAAGAGGGATAGATACGCAGTATTTT.

This clone was counted a single time. The chain is built from TRBV4-1 and TRBJ2-3, with D maybe TRBD2 (5 bases). V dropped 3 bases and J dropped 5 bases, with 18 bases sitting between them. This CDR3 has 16 residues. Germline lookup yields CDR1 MGHRA and CDR2 YSYEKL. The chain's CDR3 is CASSQPLRGSRDTQYF. Written as DNA, the CDR3 is TGCGCCAGCAGCCAGCCCTTACGGGGTTCCCGAGATACGCAGTATTTT.